The subject of this entry is one T cell receptor (beta chain). Its antigen remains unknown. Data came from immunoSEQ multiplex PCR; TCRdb stores just in-frame clones and leaves some out. The sample consists of around 80,000 clones, 94% of them appearing once. This entry belongs to a study of OX40 agonist ivuxolimab in advanced cancers. Across the whole study: Patients were treated with intravenous ivuxolimab, dosed at 0.01 to 10 mg/kg and infused every 2 weeks. Three patients showed partial responses: one hepatocellular carcinoma and two cutaneous melanoma cases.

The CDR3 length is 15 residues. V lost 3 bases to trimming and J lost 3 bases, with 14 bases between them. The germline V gene has CDR1 MDHEN and CDR2 SYDVKM. General observations from the study: The study observed clonal expansion of CD4+ and CD8+ blood T cells by week 6 at 0.1 to 3.0 mg/kg. Normalized T-cell clonal expansion was also low in some nonresponders.

This clonotype was sampled from an adult with an advanced solid tumor such as melanoma, head and neck, liver or kidney cancer. J is TRBJ1-1 and V is TRBV28; D is ambiguous. The material sequenced was CD4+ or CD8+ T cells sorted from blood, taken in a trial of the OX40 agonist ivuxolimab. This CDR3 reads CASSLLASPDTEAFF. The CDR3 nucleotides read TGTGCCAGCAGTTTGTTGGCGTCTCCAGACACTGAAGCTTTCTTT.